The sample holds a few counts of the clone carrying this TCR beta chain. V was cut by 6 bases and J by 6 bases, with 9 bases left in between. This CDR3 has 12 residues. Germline loops: CDR1 SNHLY, CDR2 FYNNEI. The data stem from a study of early T cells in non-severe SARS-CoV-2 infection. Study overall: Sequenced bulk RNA came from whole blood that was unsorted, and chains were unpaired.

Each single cDNA molecule received a unique molecular identifier. A single record per CDR3 protein comes from TCRdb applying MiXCR to the 5' RACE reads. The profile shows approximately 70,000 distinct CDR3 sequences, roughly 12% of them singletons. The clonotype was recovered from an adult who was a healthcare worker with PCR-confirmed SARS-CoV-2 infection or an uninfected control (not recorded which). The donor label of this sample is uncertain. Source: whole blood, taken at baseline. V is TRBV2 and J is TRBJ1-5; D is undetermined. The chain's CDR3 is CASRRAAQPQHF. The CDR3 DNA sequence: TGTGCCAGCAGGAGGGCGGCTCAGCCCCAGCATTTT.